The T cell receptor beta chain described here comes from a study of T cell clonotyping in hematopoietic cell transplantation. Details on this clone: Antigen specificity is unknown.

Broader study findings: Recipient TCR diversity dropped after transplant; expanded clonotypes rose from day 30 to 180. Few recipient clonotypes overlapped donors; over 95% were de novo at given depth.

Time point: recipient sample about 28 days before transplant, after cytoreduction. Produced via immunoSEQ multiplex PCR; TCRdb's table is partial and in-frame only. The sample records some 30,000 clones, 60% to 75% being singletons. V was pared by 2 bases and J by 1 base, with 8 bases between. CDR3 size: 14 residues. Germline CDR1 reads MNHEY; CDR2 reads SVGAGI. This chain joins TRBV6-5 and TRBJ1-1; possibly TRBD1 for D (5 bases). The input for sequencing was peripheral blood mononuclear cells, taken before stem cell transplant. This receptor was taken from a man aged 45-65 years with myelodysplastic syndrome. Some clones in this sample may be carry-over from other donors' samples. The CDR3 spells CASSYAGQNTEAFF. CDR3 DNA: TGTGCCAGCAGTTACGCAGGGCAGAACACTGAAGCTTTCTTT.